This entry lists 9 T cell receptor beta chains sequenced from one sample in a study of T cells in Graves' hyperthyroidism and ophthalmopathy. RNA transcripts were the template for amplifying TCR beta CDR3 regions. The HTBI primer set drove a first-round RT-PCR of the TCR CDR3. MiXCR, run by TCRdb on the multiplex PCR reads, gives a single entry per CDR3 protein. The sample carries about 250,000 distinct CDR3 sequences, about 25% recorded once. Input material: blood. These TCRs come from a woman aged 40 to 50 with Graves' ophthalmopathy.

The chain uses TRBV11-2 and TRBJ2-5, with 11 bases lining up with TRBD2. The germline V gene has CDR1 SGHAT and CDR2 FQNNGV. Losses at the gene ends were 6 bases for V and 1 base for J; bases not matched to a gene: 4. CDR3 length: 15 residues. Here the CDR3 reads CASRLAGGRQETQYF. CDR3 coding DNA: TGTGCCAGCAGGCTAGCGGGAGGTCGCCAAGAGACCCAGTACTTC.

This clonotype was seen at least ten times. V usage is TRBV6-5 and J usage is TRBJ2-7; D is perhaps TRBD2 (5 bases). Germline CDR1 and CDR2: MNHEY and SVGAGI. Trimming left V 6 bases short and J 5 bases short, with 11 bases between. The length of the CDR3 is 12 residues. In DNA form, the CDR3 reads TGTGCCAGCAGCCTACTAGGTAACGAGCAGTACTTC. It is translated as CASSLLGNEQYF.

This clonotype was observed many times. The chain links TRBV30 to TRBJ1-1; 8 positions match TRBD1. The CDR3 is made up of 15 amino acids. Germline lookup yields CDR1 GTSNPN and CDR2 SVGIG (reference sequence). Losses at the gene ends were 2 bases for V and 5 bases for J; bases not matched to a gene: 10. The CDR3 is CAWSPKSQGGTEAFF. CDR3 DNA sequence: TGTGCCTGGAGTCCTAAGTCACAGGGGGGAACTGAAGCTTTCTTT.

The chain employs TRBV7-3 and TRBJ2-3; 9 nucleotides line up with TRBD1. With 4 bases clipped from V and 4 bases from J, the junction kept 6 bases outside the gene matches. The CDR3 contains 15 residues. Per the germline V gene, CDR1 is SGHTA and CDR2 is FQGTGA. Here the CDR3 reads CASSSQQGAPDTQYF. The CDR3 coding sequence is TGTGCCAGCAGCTCCCAACAGGGGGCCCCAGATACGCAGTATTTT.

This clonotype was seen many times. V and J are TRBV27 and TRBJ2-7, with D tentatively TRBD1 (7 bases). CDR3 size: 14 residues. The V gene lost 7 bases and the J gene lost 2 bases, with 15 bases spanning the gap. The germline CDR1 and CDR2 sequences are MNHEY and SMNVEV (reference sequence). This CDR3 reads CASTPRDSPYEQYF. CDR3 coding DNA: TGTGCCAGCACCCCGCGGGACAGTCCCTACGAGCAGTACTTC.

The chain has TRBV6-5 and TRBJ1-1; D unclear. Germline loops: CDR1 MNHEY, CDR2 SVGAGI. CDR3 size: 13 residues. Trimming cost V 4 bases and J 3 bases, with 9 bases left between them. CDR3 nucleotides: TGTGCCAGCAGTTCGCGGGGAGACACTGAAGCTTTCTTT. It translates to CASSSRGDTEAFF.

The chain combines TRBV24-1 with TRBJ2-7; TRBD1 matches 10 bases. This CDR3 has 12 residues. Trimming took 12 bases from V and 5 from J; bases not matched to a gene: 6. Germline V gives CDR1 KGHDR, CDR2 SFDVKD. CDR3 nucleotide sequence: TGTGCCGCGGGACAGGGGAACGACGAGCAGTACTTC. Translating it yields CAAGQGNDEQYF.

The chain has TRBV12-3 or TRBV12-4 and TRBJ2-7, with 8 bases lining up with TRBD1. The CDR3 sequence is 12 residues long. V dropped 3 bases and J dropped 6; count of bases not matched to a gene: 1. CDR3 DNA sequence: TGTGCCAGCAGTTTCAGGGGGCTCGAGCAGTACTTC. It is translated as CASSFRGLEQYF.

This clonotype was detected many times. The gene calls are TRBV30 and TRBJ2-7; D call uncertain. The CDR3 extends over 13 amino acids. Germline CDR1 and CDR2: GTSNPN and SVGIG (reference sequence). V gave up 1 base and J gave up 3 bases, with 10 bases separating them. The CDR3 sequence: CAWSDTLYYEQYF. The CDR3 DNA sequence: TGTGCCTGGAGTGACACCCTCTACTACGAGCAGTACTTC.